This TCR beta chain was sequenced in a study of post-analysis software for immune sequencing data. The wider study: Several disease courses (relapsing-remitting, secondary progressive and progressive-relapsing) of multiple sclerosis were included. General study points: Normalized Chao1 diversity in multiple sclerosis patients fell significantly below that of controls. Among several TRBV segments more frequent in patients than controls were TRBV5-6, TRBV5-1 and TRBV20-1. Batch-mates among the samples co-clustered strongly by F measure.

Deletions cut 7 bases from V and 8 bases from J, with 21 bases between. This CDR3 region has 15 residues. cDNA libraries of TCR beta carried unique molecular identifiers. TCRdb recomputed calls from the PCR reads with MiXCR, one row per CDR3 protein. Among roughly 170,000 distinct CDR3 sequences, about 32% were seen once, and the ten largest hold about 1.6%. A word on this clonotype: As yet, its antigen is unknown. This clone may be a read error of a much larger clone one base away.

This chain connects TRBV12-3 or TRBV12-4 to TRBJ2-1, with D maybe TRBD1 (6 bases). This TCR was recovered from a girl aged 10 to 17 with multiple sclerosis. The specimen sequenced was blood. CDR3 protein: CASTWGTIQYYEQFF. The CDR3 DNA sequence: TGTGCCAGCACCTGGGGGACAATCCAATACTATGAGCAGTTCTTC.